Listed below are T cell receptor beta chains from one sample, sequenced in a study of blood T cell repertoires in COVID-19. The protocol was immunoSEQ multiplex PCR, while the TCRdb copy is restricted to in-frame clones and leaves out a portion. This sample has some 11,000 clones; 70% to 90% occur once, and the top ten carry 30% to 40%. The sequencing sample was made of peripheral blood. These receptors were obtained from a man aged 45-65 years with active COVID-19. Both conserved end residues are part of each CDR3. A D gene is named only where the DNA matches it firmly. Where a row states a size, it is once, few, many or the class of an expanded clone; other rows omit it.

J gene | clone size | D gene | V gene | CDR3 DNA | CDR3 protein
TRBJ2-3 | . | . | TRBV24-1 | TGTGCCACCAGTGATACCTACACAGATACGCAGTATTTT | CATSDTYTDTQYF
TRBJ2-1 | . | . | TRBV18 | TGTGCCAGCTCACCGAGACACGCGGAGGAGGGTTACTACAATGAGCAGTTCTTC | CASSPRHAEEGYYNEQFF
TRBJ2-3 | . | TRBD1 | TRBV20-1 | TGCAGTGCCACCGGACAGGGTACGCAGTATTTT | CSATGQGTQYF
TRBJ2-3 | . | . | TRBV27 | TGTGCCAGCAGTTCAGAGTGGGGCAGCCCAGATACGCAGTATTTT | CASSSEWGSPDTQYF
TRBJ2-3 | once | . | TRBV11-2 | TGTGCCAGCAGCTTAGGGGCGGGCCCCAGAGATACGCAGTATTTT | CASSLGAGPRDTQYF
TRBJ2-5 | . | . | TRBV7-9 | TGTGCCAGCAGCTTATTGGGAGATCAAGAGACCCAGTACTTC | CASSLLGDQETQYF
TRBJ1-6 | . | TRBD1 | TRBV7-9 | TGTGCCAGCAGCCTCGGGACAGATAATTCACCCCTCCACTTT | CASSLGTDNSPLHF
TRBJ2-1 | . | TRBD2 | TRBV7-9 | TGTGCCAGCAGCTTAGTTGCACTAGCGGGAGTGGGTAGGGGCAATGAGCAGTTCTTC | CASSLVALAGVGRGNEQFF
TRBJ2-1 | . | TRBD1 | TRBV14 | TGTGCCAGCAGCCAAGACCCGGGACAGGGGGACAATGAGCAGTTCTTC | CASSQDPGQGDNEQFF
TRBJ2-4 | . | . | TRBV9 | TGTGCCAGCAGCGTAGACGGGGACATCTTAGCCAAAAACATTCAGTACTTC | CASSVDGDILAKNIQYF
TRBJ2-1 | . | TRBD2 | TRBV5-1 | TGCGCCAGCAGCACAATACTAGCGGGGGACAATGAGCAGTTCTTC | CASSTILAGDNEQFF
TRBJ2-5 | . | . | TRBV2 | TGTGCCAGCAGTGTTGGGGGGACCGTTGACCGAGAGACCCAGTACTTC | CASSVGGTVDRETQYF
TRBJ2-3 | . | . | TRBV6-2/TRBV6-3 | TGTGCCAGCAGTTATACAGGGCTCACAGATACGCAGTATTTT | CASSYTGLTDTQYF
TRBJ2-7 | few | . | TRBV11-2 | TGTGCCAGCAGCTTAGGTACCTACGAGCAGTACTTC | CASSLGTYEQYF
TRBJ1-4 | . | . | TRBV7-9 | TGTGCCAGCAGCTCACCCGAGGGTGGGGTTACTAATGAAAAACTGTTTTTT | CASSSPEGGVTNEKLFF
TRBJ2-7 | . | TRBD2 | TRBV14 | TGTGCCAGCAGCCTGGGACTAGCGGGCTTTTACGAGCAGTACTTC | CASSLGLAGFYEQYF
TRBJ2-3 | . | TRBD2 | TRBV4-1 | TGCGCCAGCAGCCAAGGACTAGCGGGAGGCCCGGATAGCACAGATACGCAGTATTTT | CASSQGLAGGPDSTDTQYF
TRBJ1-1 | . | . | TRBV6-5 | TGTGCCAGCAGTTACTCGATATCAGGGGAGAACACTGAAGCTTTCTTT | CASSYSISGENTEAFF
TRBJ2-5 | . | TRBD2 | TRBV7-6 | TGTGCCAGCAGCTTAGCGGGGACTAGCGGGAAAGAGACCCAGTACTTC | CASSLAGTSGKETQYF
TRBJ2-1 | once | . | TRBV19 | TGTGCCAGTAGTATGGCGGCGGGGCCCTACAATGAGCAGTTCTTC | CASSMAAGPYNEQFF
TRBJ2-7 | . | . | TRBV3-1/TRBV3-2 | TGTGCCAGCAGCCCAGACAGCTACGAGCAGTACTTC | CASSPDSYEQYF
TRBJ2-1 | . | . | TRBV19 | TGTGCCAGTAGTTTAGGAGGAAGCTCCTACAATGAGCAGTTCTTC | CASSLGGSSYNEQFF
TRBJ2-7 | . | . | TRBV7-2 | TGTGCCAGCAGCCCGGGGGACAGTTTCTACGAGCAGTACTTC | CASSPGDSFYEQYF
TRBJ2-7 | . | TRBD1 | TRBV7-9 | TGTGCCAGCAGTTCGGACAGGGGGCTATACGAGCAGTACTTC | CASSSDRGLYEQYF
TRBJ2-7 | once | . | TRBV5-6 | TGTGCCAGCAGCTTGGTCGGCTACGAGCAGTACTTC | CASSLVGYEQYF
TRBJ2-3 | medium-sized | TRBD1 | TRBV28 | TGTGCCAGCAGGACTGAGTCGGACAGGGACACAGATACGCAGTATTTT | CASRTESDRDTDTQYF
TRBJ1-2 | . | . | TRBV4-1 | TGCGCCAGCAGCCAAGAAGGTTGGCAGGCGTCTAACTATGGCTACACCTTC | CASSQEGWQASNYGYTF
TRBJ2-3 | . | TRBD1 | TRBV7-9 | TGTGCCAGCCCAGGACAGGGGGCAACAGATACGCAGTATTTT | CASPGQGATDTQYF